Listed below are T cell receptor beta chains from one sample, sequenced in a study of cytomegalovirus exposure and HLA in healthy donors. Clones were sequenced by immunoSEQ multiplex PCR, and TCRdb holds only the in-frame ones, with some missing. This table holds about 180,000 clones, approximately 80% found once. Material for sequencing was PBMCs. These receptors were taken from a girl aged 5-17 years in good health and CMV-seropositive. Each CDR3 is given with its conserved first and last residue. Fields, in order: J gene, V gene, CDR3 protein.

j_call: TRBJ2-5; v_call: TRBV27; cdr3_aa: CASSSYQGWKTQYF
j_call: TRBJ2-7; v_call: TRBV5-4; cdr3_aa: CASSLSGGPHEQYF
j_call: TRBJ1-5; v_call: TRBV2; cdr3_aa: CASSEGVSGSNQPQHF
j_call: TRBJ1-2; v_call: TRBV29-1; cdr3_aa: CSVVTGTYGYTF
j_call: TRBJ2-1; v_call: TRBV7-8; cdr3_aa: CASSRGPAGGEQFF
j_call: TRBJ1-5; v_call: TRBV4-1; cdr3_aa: CASRHGQEINQPQHF
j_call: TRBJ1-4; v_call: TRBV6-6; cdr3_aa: CASSHPGKTNEKLFF
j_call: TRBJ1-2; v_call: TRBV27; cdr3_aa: CASSLIGQGDHGYTF
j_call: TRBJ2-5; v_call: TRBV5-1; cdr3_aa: CASSFSGAAVETQYF
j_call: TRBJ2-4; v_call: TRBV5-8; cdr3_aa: CASSLASGRVQYF
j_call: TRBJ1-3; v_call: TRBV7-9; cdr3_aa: CASSLAWDRGLAGNTIYF
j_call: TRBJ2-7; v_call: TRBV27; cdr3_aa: CASSSYYEQYF
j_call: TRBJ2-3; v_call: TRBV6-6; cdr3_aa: CAILLAADGKDTQYF
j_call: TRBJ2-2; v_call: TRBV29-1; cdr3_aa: CSVEVSQRGRTGELFF
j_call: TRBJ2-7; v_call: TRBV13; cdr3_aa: CASSLRGGRMPDEQYF
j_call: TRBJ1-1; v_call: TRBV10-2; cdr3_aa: CARYRIPRKGNTEAFF
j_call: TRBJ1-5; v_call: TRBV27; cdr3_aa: CASSLWADSNQPQHF
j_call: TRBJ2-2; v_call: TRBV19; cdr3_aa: CASTLNEYTGELFF
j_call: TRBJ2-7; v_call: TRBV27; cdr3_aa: CASSWGGVARDEQYF
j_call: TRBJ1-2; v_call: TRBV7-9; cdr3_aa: CASSLSAGQGSGYTF
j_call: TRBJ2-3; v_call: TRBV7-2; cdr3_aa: CASRGSGRSTDTQYF
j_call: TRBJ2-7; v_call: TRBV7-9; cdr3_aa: CASSLVGQGSYEQYF
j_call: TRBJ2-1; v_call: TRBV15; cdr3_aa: CATSPGGGSYNEQFF
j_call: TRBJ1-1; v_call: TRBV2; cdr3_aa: CASSEKRAFF
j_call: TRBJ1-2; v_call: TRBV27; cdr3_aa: CASSPRVLNYGYTF
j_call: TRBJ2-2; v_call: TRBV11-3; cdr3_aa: CASSPWTGDLNTGELFF
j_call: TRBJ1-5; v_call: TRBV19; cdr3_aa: CASMGLGNQPQHF
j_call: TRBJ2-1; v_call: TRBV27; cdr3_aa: CASSWVGVNEQFF
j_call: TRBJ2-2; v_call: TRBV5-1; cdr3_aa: CASSLAAGASGELFF
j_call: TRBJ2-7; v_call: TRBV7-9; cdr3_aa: CASSYLSPGLPYEQYF
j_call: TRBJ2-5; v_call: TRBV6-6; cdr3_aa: CASSNSGKAETQYF
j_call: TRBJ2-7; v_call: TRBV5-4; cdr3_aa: CASSASIVREREQYF
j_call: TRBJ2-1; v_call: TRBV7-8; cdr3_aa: CASSSLGEATYNEQFF
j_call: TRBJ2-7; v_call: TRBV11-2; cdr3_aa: CASSFRDFYEQYF
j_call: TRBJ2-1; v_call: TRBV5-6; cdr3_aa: CASSHLGRGRGGTNEQFF
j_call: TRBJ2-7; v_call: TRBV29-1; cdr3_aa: CSVSKGGLGSRRYEQYF
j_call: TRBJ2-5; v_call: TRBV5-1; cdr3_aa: CASSLALADSETQYF
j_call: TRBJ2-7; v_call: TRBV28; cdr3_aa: CASSFTLAGAPYEQYF
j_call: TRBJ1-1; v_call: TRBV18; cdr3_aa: CASSPIIGDRGQTFF
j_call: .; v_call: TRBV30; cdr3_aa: CAWSWGRGSYEQYF
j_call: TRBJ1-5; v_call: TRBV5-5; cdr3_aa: CASSPQGYSNQPQHF
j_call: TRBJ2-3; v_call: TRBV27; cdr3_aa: CASSLGLSARTDTQYF